The entry that follows covers one TCR beta chain sequence. Its antigen is not identified. Relative to the germline gene, one junction end is altered; a read error may explain this. This entry is derived from a study of Graves' ophthalmopathy and Graves' hyperthyroidism. Hyperthyroidism patients, all newly diagnosed, had under 2 months' duration and ages of 18 to 65. Exclusion applied to patients with other autoimmune diseases, uncontrolled infections, pregnancy or lactation. PBMCs had their origin in fresh peripheral blood (roughly 9.3 ml). Findings of the study overall: For separating ophthalmopathy from stable hyperthyroidism, a 13-signature model gave approximately 90% sensitivity and about 80% specificity.

Amplification of TCR beta CDR3 regions used RNA transcripts. Second-round multiplex PCR followed a first-round RT-PCR using HTBI primers. TCRdb independently ran MiXCR on the multiplex PCR reads; one entry per CDR3 protein. The sample contains over 500,000 distinct CDR3 sequences, around a fifth of which appear only once. Sequencing was performed on peripheral blood. The source is a woman under 30 with stable Graves' hyperthyroidism. Some clones in this sample may be carry-over from other donors' samples.

The chain's CDR3 is CASYHTPNQETKYF. CDR3 nucleotide sequence: TGTGCCAGCTACCATACCCCCAACCAAGAGACCAAGTACTTC. The chain is built from TRBV6-1 and TRBJ2-5; D call uncertain. Per germline, CDR1 MNHNS and CDR2 SASEGT. The CDR3 spans 14 residues.